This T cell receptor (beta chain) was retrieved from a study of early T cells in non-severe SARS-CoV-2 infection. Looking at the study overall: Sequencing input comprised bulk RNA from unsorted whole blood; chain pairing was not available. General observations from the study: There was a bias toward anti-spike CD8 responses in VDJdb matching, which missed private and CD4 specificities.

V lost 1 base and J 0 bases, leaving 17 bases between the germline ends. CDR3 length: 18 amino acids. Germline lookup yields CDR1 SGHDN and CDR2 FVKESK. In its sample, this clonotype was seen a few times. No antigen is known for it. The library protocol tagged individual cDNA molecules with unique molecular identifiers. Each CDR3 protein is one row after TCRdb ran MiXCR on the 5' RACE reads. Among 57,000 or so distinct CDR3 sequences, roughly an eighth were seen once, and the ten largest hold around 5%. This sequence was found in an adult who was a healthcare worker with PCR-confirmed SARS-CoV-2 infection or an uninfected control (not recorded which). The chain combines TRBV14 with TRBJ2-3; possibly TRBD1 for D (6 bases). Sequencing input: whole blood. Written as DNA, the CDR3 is TGTGCCAGCAGCCAAGTTGGGACACCCCCGACTAGCACAGATACGCAGTATTTT. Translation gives CASSQVGTPPTSTDTQYF.